This T cell receptor beta chain was found in a study of Ad26.COV2.S vaccination and SARS-CoV-2 variants. Overall study context: Donor participated within the Ad26.COV2.S arm of the COV1001 trial. Administration of Ad26.COV2.S was intramuscular, either once or twice 56 days apart.

V lost 0 bases and J lost 2; bases outside the gene matches: 4. From germline, CDR1 is LGHNA and CDR2 YNFKEQ. The CDR3 runs 15 residues. Treatment given: roughly 20 received Ad26.COV2.S at low or high dose, single or two shots; several received placebo; per-sample allocation not given. After the first vaccine or placebo injection, samples were drawn on day 63. An adult aged 18-55 years in Boston served as the donor. Ad26 vector vaccine expressed Wuhan-strain SARS-CoV-2 spike. This table comes from immunoSEQ multiplex PCR, and its TCRdb copy is limited to in-frame clones, with some not included. This table holds fewer than 400,000 clones, about nine tenths found once.

The chain couples TRBV4-2 to TRBJ2-7; 7 bases match TRBD2. This receptor was identified in a person between 18 and 65 years old who received the Ad26.COV2.S COVID-19 vaccine or a placebo. The sample consisted of peripheral blood, taken in a trial of Ad26.COV2.S vaccine versus placebo. As DNA, the CDR3 is TGTGCCAGCAGCCAAGATGTGACTAGCCCCTACGAGCAGTACTTC. It yields the protein CASSQDVTSPYEQYF.